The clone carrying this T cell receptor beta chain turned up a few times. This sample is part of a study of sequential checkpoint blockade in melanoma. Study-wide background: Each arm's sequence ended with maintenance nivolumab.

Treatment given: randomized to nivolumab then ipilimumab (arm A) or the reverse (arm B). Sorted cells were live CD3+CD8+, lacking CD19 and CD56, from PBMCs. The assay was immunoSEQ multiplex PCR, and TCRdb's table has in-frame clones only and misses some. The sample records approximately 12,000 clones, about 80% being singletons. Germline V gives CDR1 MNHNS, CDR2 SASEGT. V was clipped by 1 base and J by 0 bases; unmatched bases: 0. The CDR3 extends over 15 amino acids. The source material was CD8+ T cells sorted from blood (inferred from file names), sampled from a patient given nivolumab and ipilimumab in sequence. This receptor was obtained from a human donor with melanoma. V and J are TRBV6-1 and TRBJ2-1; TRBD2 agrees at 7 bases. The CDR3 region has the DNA TGTGCCAGCAGTGAAGGGGGGGGCTCCTACAATGAGCAGTTCTTC. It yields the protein CASSEGGGSYNEQFF.